The present T cell receptor (beta chain) was sequenced within a study of cytomegalovirus exposure and HLA in healthy donors. Notes on this clone: This specimen includes other DNA sequences encoding the same CDR3.

This PCR relied on a set of 60 Vbeta primers and 13 Jbeta primers. Clones were sequenced by immunoSEQ multiplex PCR, and TCRdb holds only the in-frame ones, with some missing. The sample has 200,000 to 250,000 clones, about 75% seen once. The sequence was collected from a woman aged 30 to 39 in good health and CMV-seronegative. Sequenced material: PBMCs.

CDR3 amino acids: CASSPDRGRETQYF. The CDR3 bases are TGTGCCAGCAGCCCTGACAGGGGGAGGGAGACCCAGTACTTC. This chain connects TRBV7-9 to TRBJ2-5, with 9 positions matching TRBD1. This CDR3 spans 14 amino acids. V was pared by 5 bases and J by 5 bases, with 6 bases of the junction left unmatched. Germline V gives CDR1 SEHNR, CDR2 FQNEAQ (reference sequence). Full variable domain (missing parts from reference TRBV7-9 and TRBJ2-5): DTGVSQNPRHKITKRGQNVTFRCDPISEHNRLYWYRQTLGQGPEFLTYFQNEAQLEKSRLLSDRFSAERPKGSFSTLEIQRTEQGDSAMYLCASSPDRGRETQYFGPGTRLLVL.